The T cell receptor (beta chain) described here comes from a study of shared clonotypes between healthy human individuals. Produced via immunoSEQ multiplex PCR; TCRdb's table is partial and in-frame only. The table lists fewer than 850,000 clones, just over 95% of them singletons. CD45RO-negative CD8 cells positively selected for CCR7 made up the naive population, which excluded terminally differentiated effector memory CD45RA+ cells. The CDR3 totals 15 residues. From germline, CDR1 is PRHDT and CDR2 FYEKMQ (reference sequence). V was cut by 2 bases and J by 2 bases, with 10 bases left in between. This receptor was identified in a man younger than 45 in good health. Sequencing was performed on naive CD8+ T cells sorted from blood. The chain employs TRBV13 and TRBJ2-1; D unresolved. This CDR3 is CASSLLQVPYNEQFF. Here the CDR3 DNA reads TGTGCCAGCAGCTTACTCCAGGTTCCCTACAATGAGCAGTTCTTC.